The 26 T cell receptor beta chains below all came from one sample that was sequenced in a study of identical twins. TCRdb itself ran the 5' RACE reads through MiXCR, one entry per CDR3 protein. The data hold some 1,600,000 distinct CDR3 sequences, with under 35% observed a single time. Specimen: cord blood. The receptor source for this set is a newborn girl in good health.

The CDR3 is CASSPPTGLGLENEKLFF. The DNA of the CDR3 is TGTGCCAGCTCACCACCGACAGGATTGGGTTTGGAGAATGAAAAACTGTTTTTT. The chain links TRBV18 to TRBJ1-4; D may be TRBD1 (6 bases). Trimming pared 0 bases from V and 5 bases from J, leaving 19 bases between. CDR1 KGHSH and CDR2 LQKENI come from the germline V gene. CDR3 size: 18 residues.

This clonotype showed up just a few times. V usage is TRBV2 and J usage is TRBJ2-3, with no clear D. Deletions cut 8 bases from V and 1 base from J, with 13 bases between. CDR3 length: 14 amino acids. Germline V gives CDR1 SNHLY, CDR2 FYNNEI. The CDR3 protein is CASRRPRGTDTQYF. The CDR3 coding sequence is TGTGCCAGCCGTCGTCCAAGGGGCACAGATACGCAGTATTTT.

This rearrangement joins TRBV7-9 to TRBJ2-3, with D uncertain. Trimming stripped 7 bases from V and 1 base from J, with 15 bases between. The CDR3 consists of 15 residues. CDR1 is SEHNR, CDR2 FQNEAQ, per germline (reference sequence). CDR3 coding DNA: TGTGCCAGCACCTGGGGTGAGGCTGGCACAGATACGCAGTATTTT. Translation: CASTWGEAGTDTQYF.

V is TRBV2 and J is TRBJ1-2; weak D call: TRBD1 (6 bases). Germline V CDR1 and CDR2: SNHLY, FYNNEI. The CDR3 sequence is 12 residues long. V shed 7 bases and J shed 1 base, with 7 bases lying between them. Here the CDR3 DNA reads TGTGCCAGCATGGACAGTAACTATGGCTACACCTTC. Amino acids: CASMDSNYGYTF.

This clonotype was observed a handful of times. V gene TRBV6-4 combines with J gene TRBJ1-1; 7 nucleotides align to TRBD1. This CDR3 contains 13 residues. Germline V lookup: CDR1 MRHNA, CDR2 SNTAGT. The junction had 9 bases not matched to a gene; V was cut back by 10 bases and J by 4 bases. As DNA, the CDR3 is TGTGCCACTAGCGCGACAGGGCGCACTGAAGCTTTCTTT. Amino acids: CATSATGRTEAFF.

This clonotype was counted between two and nine times. The rearrangement joins TRBV4-1 to TRBJ2-1, with 11 bases fitting TRBD2. Germline CDR1 is MGHRA and CDR2 is YSYEKL. Germline trimming cut 5 bases from V and 6 bases from J; bases unmatched to any gene: 12. The CDR3 runs 17 residues. The CDR3 is CASSELAGVPSGNEQFF. CDR3 nucleotides: TGCGCCAGCAGCGAACTAGCGGGGGTTCCCTCGGGCAATGAGCAGTTCTTC.

The chain carries TRBV2 and TRBJ1-6; D possibly corresponds to TRBD1 (6 bases). The CDR3 spans 14 residues. Trimming left V 6 bases short and J 7 bases short, with 13 bases between. Germline CDR1 is SNHLY and CDR2 is FYNNEI. The CDR3 sequence is CASSAGALNSPLHF. The CDR3 region has the DNA TGTGCCAGCAGCGCGGGGGCCCTGAATTCACCCCTCCACTTT.

The sample holds many counts of this clonotype. This chain links TRBV27 with TRBJ2-7; D is possibly TRBD1 (5 bases). Trimming stripped 2 bases from V and 5 bases from J, with 10 bases between. Germline V gene data show CDR1 as MNHEY and CDR2 as SMNVEV (reference sequence). The CDR3 consists of 13 residues. The CDR3 bases are TGTGCCAGCAGTTTAATTCAGGGAAACGAGCAGTACTTC. As protein: CASSLIQGNEQYF.

This clonotype has just a few counts. The chain combines TRBV7-2 with TRBJ1-5; no clear D gene. V was trimmed by 1 base and J by 4 bases, leaving 17 bases between them. The CDR3 runs to 17 residues. From germline, CDR1 is SGHTA and CDR2 FQGNSA. The DNA of the CDR3 is TGTGCCAGCAGCTTAGACCCCGTTAGACACCGGAATCAGCCCCAGCATTTT. It codes for CASSLDPVRHRNQPQHF.

This clonotype was detected only a few times. The chain couples TRBV12-3 or TRBV12-4 to TRBJ1-2; D call uncertain. CDR3 size: 14 residues. Trimming took off 7 bases at V and 4 bases at J, with 16 bases between the two ends. The CDR3 coding sequence is TGTGCCAGCACCAAAAATCAGAGAAGCTATGGCTACACCTTC. Protein sequence: CASTKNQRSYGYTF.

This clonotype was recorded a few times. The chain uses TRBV5-1 and TRBJ2-1; 13 nucleotides agree with TRBD2. Germline CDR1 is SGHRS and CDR2 is YFSETQ. Trimming took 1 base from V and 9 from J; bases not matched to a gene: 4. This CDR3 is 15 amino acids long. For the CDR3, the DNA is TGCGCCAGCAGCTTGACTAGCGGGAGGGCCGGTGAGCAGTTCTTC. It yields the protein CASSLTSGRAGEQFF. The whole variable domain, remainder taken from reference TRBV5-1 and TRBJ2-1, is KAGVTQTPRYLIKTRGQQVTLSCSPISGHRSVSWYQQTPGQGLQFLFEYFSETQRNKGNFPGRFSGRQFSNSRSEMNVSTLELGDSALYLCASSLTSGRAGEQFFGPGTRLTVL.

The rearrangement uses TRBV4-1 and TRBJ2-1; TRBD2 matches 12 bases. TRBJ2-7 matches the DNA end more closely, so the J call is doubtful. The germline CDR1 and CDR2 sequences are MGHRA and YSYEKL. This CDR3 contains 16 residues. The CDR3 loop is CASSQRTSGTYNEQYF. The CDR3 DNA reads TGCGCCAGCAGCCAAAGGACTAGCGGGACCTACAATGAGCAGTACTTC.

J is TRBJ2-3 and V is TRBV10-2; the match to TRBD2 covers 9 bases. With 4 bases clipped from V and 2 bases from J, the junction kept 10 bases outside the gene matches. Germline loops: CDR1 WSHSY, CDR2 SAAADI. The CDR3 runs to 17 residues. The chain's CDR3 is CASSGSSGVPITDTQYF. DNA for the CDR3: TGCGCCAGCAGTGGGTCTAGCGGGGTGCCTATCACAGATACGCAGTATTTT.

The chain combines TRBV15 with TRBJ2-2; D unclear. The CDR3 consists of 15 residues. Germline V CDR1 and CDR2: LNHNV, YYDKDF (reference sequence). V was cut by 0 bases and J by 1 base, with 6 bases left in between. CDR3 bases: TGTGCCACCAGCAGAGACCTAGTGAACACCGGGGAGCTGTTTTTT. This encodes CATSRDLVNTGELFF.

This chain's CDR3 is CASSPGGSLAELFF. In DNA form, the CDR3 reads TGTGCCAGCAGTCCAGGTGGCTCCCTTGCTGAACTGTTTTTT. The chain carries TRBV6-6 and TRBJ1-4; D gene ambiguous. CDR1 and CDR2 (germline): MNHNY, SVGAGI (reference sequence). This CDR3 is built from 14 residues. Trimming shortened V by 5 bases and J by 12 bases, and 19 bases separated the two germline ends.

This clonotype was picked up many times. This chain joins TRBV29-1 and TRBJ2-3; D is possibly TRBD2 (6 bases). The V and J ends lost 1 base and 5 bases respectively, with 13 bases between them. Germline V gene lookup returns CDR1 SQVTM and CDR2 ANQGSEA. The CDR3 sequence is 14 residues long. The CDR3 DNA reads TGCAGCGTTGAAGGACCGGGACTCCAAGATACGCAGTATTTT. This gives the protein CSVEGPGLQDTQYF.

This clonotype came up a few times. The V and J genes are TRBV24-1 and TRBJ2-7, with 11 bases matching TRBD2. The J segment lost 3 bases and the V segment lost 2 bases, leaving 2 bases of the junction unmatched. The CDR3 runs to 15 residues. Germline CDR1 reads KGHDR; CDR2 reads SFDVKD. CDR3 residues: CATSDSGLADYEQYF. CDR3 DNA sequence: TGTGCCACCAGTGATTCGGGACTAGCGGACTACGAGCAGTACTTC.

The genes are TRBV9 and TRBJ1-1; D not resolved. Germline CDR1 reads SGDLS; CDR2 reads YYNGEE. The V gene lost 0 bases and the J gene lost 8 bases, with 11 bases spanning the gap. CDR3 length equals 13 residues. CDR3 bases: TGTGCCAGCAGCGTAGTCGACCGTGCGGAAGCTTTCTTT. Translating it yields CASSVVDRAEAFF.

This clonotype was detected only a few times. This chain links TRBV29-1 with TRBJ1-2; D gene unclear. The CDR3 runs 12 residues. Per germline, CDR1 SQVTM and CDR2 ANQGSEA. Trimming took off 7 bases at V and 8 bases at J, with 17 bases between the two ends. The CDR3 protein is CSANRGREGYTF. CDR3 DNA: TGCAGCGCAAACCGGGGAAGGGAAGGCTACACCTTC. Drawing the rest from reference TRBV29-1 and TRBJ1-2, the complete variable domain is SAVISQKPSRDICQRGTSLTIQCQVDSQVTMMFWYRQQPGQSLTLIATANQGSEATYESGFVIDKFPISRPNLTFSTLTVSNMSPEDSSIYLCSANRGREGYTFGSGTRLTVV.

There are many counts of this clonotype. The rearrangement links TRBV5-1 to TRBJ2-7; D is unclear. The V gene's germline CDR1 is SGHRS and CDR2 YFSETQ. CDR3 length: 14 amino acids. V lost 4 bases, J lost 2 bases, and 13 bases lay in between. CDR3 DNA sequence: TGCGCCAGCAGCCCCCTGGAGAGGACCTACGAGCAGTACTTC. Its translation is CASSPLERTYEQYF.

Only a few counts were recorded for this clonotype. The CDR3 spells CASSSGTVHSYEQYF. The CDR3 region has the DNA TGCGCCAGCAGCTCCGGGACTGTACACTCCTACGAGCAGTACTTC. The rearrangement links TRBV5-1 to TRBJ2-7; possible D gene TRBD2, 6 bases. The CDR3 length is 15 residues. V lost 3 bases to trimming and J lost 0 bases, with 13 bases between them. In germline, CDR1 is SGHRS, CDR2 YFSETQ.

V is TRBV12-3 or TRBV12-4 and J is TRBJ1-1, with 9 positions matching TRBD1. V lost 3 bases to trimming and J lost 10 bases; unmatched junction nucleotides: 12. The CDR3 totals 15 residues. CDR3 in DNA: TGTGCCAGCAGTTTGGAGCCCAGGGACAGGGCTGGAGCTTTCTTT. Protein sequence: CASSLEPRDRAGAFF.

J is TRBJ2-5 and V is TRBV20-1; 7 bases line up with TRBD2. Germline CDR1 DFQATT, CDR2 SNEGSKA (reference sequence). The V and J ends lost 5 bases and 2 bases, in that order; junction bases with no gene match: 5. The CDR3 has 13 amino acids. The CDR3 bases are TGCAGTGCTCCAACTAGCGCTCAAGAGACCCAGTACTTC. Translated: CSAPTSAQETQYF.

The chain carries TRBV20-1 and TRBJ2-1, with TRBD2 as a possible D gene (6 bases). The CDR3 extends over 14 amino acids. The V gene's germline CDR1 is DFQATT and CDR2 SNEGSKA (reference sequence). V was cut by 6 bases and J by 3 bases, with 15 bases left in between. This chain's CDR3 is CSARYLGGYNEQFF. The CDR3 nucleotides read TGCAGTGCCAGGTATCTGGGGGGCTACAATGAGCAGTTCTTC.

For this clonotype: One end of the junction fails to match germline, which may point to a read error. The J gene is TRBJ2-5, the V gene TRBV2; TRBD1 is a possible D gene (5 bases). The CDR3 loop spans 15 amino acids. Germline V gives CDR1 SNHLY, CDR2 FYNNEI. The CDR3 spells CAGSEAYRSQETQYF. The CDR3 nucleotides read TGTGCCGGCAGCGAAGCCTACAGGTCCCAAGAGACCCAGTACTTC.

V and J are TRBV28 and TRBJ1-2; D not certain. V was cut by 2 bases and J by 5 bases, with 9 bases left in between. CDR1 is MDHEN, CDR2 SYDVKM, per germline. The CDR3 runs 13 residues. DNA of the CDR3: TGTGCCAGCAGTTTACTCACTCATTATGGCTACACCTTC. Its protein is CASSLLTHYGYTF.